The 2 T cell receptor beta chains reported below all come from one sample, sequenced in a study of early T cells in non-severe SARS-CoV-2 infection. TCRdb fed the 5' RACE reads into MiXCR, producing one record per CDR3 protein. The sample holds about 64,000 distinct CDR3 sequences, about 10% seen once. Material: whole blood, obtained at baseline. The source is an adult who was a healthcare worker with PCR-confirmed SARS-CoV-2 infection or an uninfected control (not recorded which).

This clonotype was seen just once. The V gene is TRBV7-9, the J gene TRBJ2-2; maybe TRBD1 (5 bases). This CDR3 comprises 13 residues. Germline V gene sequence: CDR1 SEHNR, CDR2 FQNEAQ (reference sequence). The CDR3 sequence is CSTGDANTGELFF. The CDR3 region has the DNA TGTAGTACAGGCGACGCGAACACCGGGGAGCTGTTTTTT.

In DNA form, the CDR3 reads TGCGCCAGCAGCTCCGGGACAGGGGTCGGACCTGGGACAGATACGCAGTATTTT. Amino acids: CASSSGTGVGPGTDTQYF. V usage is TRBV5-1 and J usage is TRBJ2-3; 10 bases match TRBD1. V was clipped by 3 bases and J by 3 bases; unmatched bases: 13. Germline V gene sequence: CDR1 SGHRS, CDR2 YFSETQ. The CDR3 consists of 18 residues.